This T cell receptor (beta chain) was identified during a study of graft-versus-host responses after intestinal transplantation. Generated by immunoSEQ multiplex PCR, the TCRdb table keeps only in-frame clones and is missing some. The data show 37,000 or so clones, roughly nine tenths seen once. On this clone: Its antigen is undetermined.

Trimming removed 2 bases at V and 8 bases at J, with 18 bases between. The CDR3 is 15 residues long. CDR1 MDHEN and CDR2 SYDVKM come from the germline V gene. Overall study results and limits: Within allografts, high graft-versus-host to host-versus-graft clonal ratios were seen among patients with graft-donor T cell macrochimerism. The highest levels of circulating GvH clones went along with early declines in HvG clones after transplant.

Sequencing was performed on PBMCs, taken about 310 days after intestinal transplant. The receptor was isolated from a human patient who received an intestinal transplant, so some T cells may come from the graft donor. This chain uses TRBV28 with TRBJ1-2; D remains ambiguous. CDR3 residues: CASSLVSVYVEGYTF. CDR3 in DNA: TGTGCCAGCAGTTTAGTTTCTGTTTATGTGGAGGGCTACACCTTC.